This T cell receptor (beta chain) was recorded in a study of blood T cell repertoires in COVID-19. Across the study: Acute-phase and convalescent COVID-19 samples originated in the United States, Italy and Spain.

Germline trimming cut 3 bases from V and 7 bases from J; bases unmatched to any gene: 8. Per the germline V gene, CDR1 is WNHNN and CDR2 is SYGVQD (reference sequence). This CDR3 region has 15 residues. Per the study methods: Estimates of nucleated cell counts were drawn from the amplification of reference gene primers. Sequencing used immunoSEQ multiplex PCR; TCRdb keeps in-frame clones, though not all of them. The V and J calls and clone size come from that table; D and trimming were worked out from the DNA. The table has around 46,000 clones, 70% to 85% seen once. The chain carries TRBV10-1 and TRBJ2-1, with 8 bases aligning to TRBD1. The clonotype comes from a human donor in a cohort sampled during active COVID-19. Sequencing used peripheral blood. CDR3 bases: TGCGCCAGCAGTGATTCAGGGGGCGCGTATAATGAGCAGTTCTTC. Protein: CASSDSGGAYNEQFF.